This T cell receptor (beta chain) was recorded in a study of CD8 T cells in ankylosing spondylitis. With regard to this clonotype: The antigen is unknown.

The germline V and J ends were trimmed by 2 bases and 1 base, with 15 bases remaining between them. The CDR3 length is 17 residues. The germline CDR1 and CDR2 sequences are SGHRS and YFSETQ. Study results and caveats: It appeared that ankylosing spondylitis blood was characterized by a TCR beta motif of eight highly homologous variants.

TCRdb redid the calling of the 5' RACE reads with MiXCR, one entry per CDR3 protein. The sample consists of a few hundred thousand distinct CDR3 sequences, about 10% of them appearing once. The sequencing sample was made of blood, either unsorted or a sorted T cell fraction (not recorded which). The chain employs TRBV5-1 and TRBJ1-4; D gene uncertain. The source of this sequence is a male donor with ankylosing spondylitis or in good health (not recorded which). In DNA form, the CDR3 reads TGCGCCAGCAGCTTTTGGCCCACCTGGATAACTAATGAAAAACTGTTTTTT. Its translation: CASSFWPTWITNEKLFF.